This TCR beta chain was obtained from a study of cytomegalovirus exposure and HLA in healthy donors. Overall study findings and caveats: Follow-up analysis later connected one missense variant in DCLRE1C with trimming of TCR beta V- and J-genes.

The PCR ran on 60 Vbeta and 13 Jbeta primers. Generated by immunoSEQ multiplex PCR, the TCRdb table keeps only in-frame clones and is missing some. The sample shows about 130,000 clones, just over 70% of them seen only once. Germline V gene sequence: CDR1 MNHEY, CDR2 SVGAGI. The V gene lost 7 bases and the J gene lost 1 base, with 16 bases spanning the gap. CDR3 length: 15 amino acids. A word on this clone: Its antigen is not identified.

The chain carries TRBV6-5 and TRBJ1-1, with TRBD1 as a possible D gene (5 bases). This receptor was obtained from a woman in her sixties in good health and CMV-seropositive. Material for sequencing was PBMCs. CDR3 nucleotides: TGTGCCAGCACCAGGGCTGGGGGGTCGAACACTGAAGCTTTCTTT. Translating gives CASTRAGGSNTEAFF.